This TCR beta chain was identified in a study of shared clonotypes between healthy human individuals. Assay runs were performed at deep level. Per the original methods: Sequence data from immunoSEQ were junction-only and lacked quality scores; consequently, filtering differed. Only in-frame clones appear in the TCRdb table, and some are missing; sequencing was by immunoSEQ multiplex PCR. The V and J calls and clone size were taken over from that table, and D and trimming were inferred from the DNA. This sample has about 380,000 clones; roughly 96% occur once, and the top ten carry approximately 0.3%. As for this clone: Its antigen is not known.

V shed 1 base and J shed 0 bases, with 16 bases lying between them. Germline-derived CDR1 and CDR2 are LNHNV and YYDKDF (reference sequence). This CDR3 comprises 18 residues. Overall study results and limits: Clonotype sharing across a few donors was observed for about 5.2% of naive CD4 clonotypes.

This receptor was taken from a man aged 30 to 45 in good health. Specimen: memory CD8+ T cells sorted from blood. The subset is: CD45RO+ cells pooled with CCR7-negative TemRA cells. The V and J genes are TRBV15 and TRBJ2-1, with D possibly being TRBD1 or TRBD2 (6 bases each). This CDR3 is CATSRGTGGPPSYNEQFF. Written as DNA, the CDR3 is TGTGCCACCAGCAGAGGCACTGGGGGGCCCCCCTCCTACAATGAGCAGTTCTTC.